The source of this T cell receptor beta chain is a study of blood T cell repertoires in COVID-19. Original processing notes: Amplification of reference gene primers provided the estimated nucleated cell counts. This table comes from immunoSEQ multiplex PCR, and its TCRdb copy is limited to in-frame clones, with some not included. The D gene and trimming were derived from the DNA, and the V and J assignments and clone size from that table. The table has some 140,000 clones, around 85% seen once. Trimming removed 1 base from V and 5 bases from J, with 8 bases in between. The CDR3 extends over 14 amino acids. Germline CDR1 KGHDR, CDR2 SFDVKD.

This receptor was obtained from a man aged 60-69 years with COVID-19, enrolled during active disease. The sample comprised peripheral blood. This rearrangement joins TRBV24-1 to TRBJ2-1, with a weak D call TRBD2 (5 bases). The CDR3 DNA reads TGTGCCACCAGTGATTTCCGGGATAACAATGAGCAGTTCTTC. Protein: CATSDFRDNNEQFF.